A selection of T cell receptor beta chains follows, all from one sample in a study of sequential checkpoint blockade in melanoma. Sequenced by immunoSEQ multiplex PCR; TCRdb stores in-frame clones only, minus some. The table records 25,000 to 30,000 clones, 83% of them present only once. The material was CD8+ T cells sorted from blood (inferred from file names), obtained from a patient given nivolumab and ipilimumab in sequence. The source is a human donor with melanoma. Each CDR3 is given with its conserved first and last residue. The D gene is left open where the match is weak. Clone size is given for some rows only: seen once, a few or many times, or a class if the clone is expanded.

clone_size	v_call	d_call	j_call	cdr3_nt	cdr3_aa
few	TRBV28	TRBD1	TRBJ2-7	TGTGCCAGCAGCTCCGGGACAGTAAGCTCCTACGAGCAGTACTTC	CASSSGTVSSYEQYF
few	TRBV7-9	.	TRBJ1-1	TGTGCCAGCAGCTTAGTACAGCCGAACACTGAAGCTTTCTTT	CASSLVQPNTEAFF
few	TRBV7-9	.	TRBJ2-1	TGTGCCAGCAGGGTACAGGGAGAGCAGTTCTTC	CASRVQGEQFF
.	TRBV9	TRBD2	TRBJ2-1	TGTGCCAGCAGCGTAGGAGGGAGGGTCTACAATGAGCAGTTCTTC	CASSVGGRVYNEQFF
.	TRBV19	.	TRBJ1-1	TGTGCCAGTAGTATGGGAGGGAACACTGAAGCTTTCTTT	CASSMGGNTEAFF
.	TRBV29-1	.	TRBJ2-2	TGCAGCGTTGAAGATGTCCGAGGGAGCGGGGAGCTGTTTTTT	CSVEDVRGSGELFF
.	TRBV14	.	TRBJ2-1	TGTGCCAGCAGCCAATTCTCGCTTGAGGACAATGAGCAGTTCTTC	CASSQFSLEDNEQFF
.	TRBV4-3	TRBD1	TRBJ1-3	TGCGCCAGCAGCCAAGATCAGGGGGACATCTCTGGAAACACCATATATTTT	CASSQDQGDISGNTIYF
.	TRBV29-1	TRBD1	TRBJ2-2	TGCAGCGTTCAATTACAGGGGGCATTGACCGGGGAGCTGTTTTTT	CSVQLQGALTGELFF
.	TRBV27	.	TRBJ1-1	TGTGCCAGCAGTTTACTGTCCCCGGACACTGAAGCTTTCTTT	CASSLLSPDTEAFF
.	TRBV9	TRBD2	TRBJ2-2	TGTGCCAGCAGCGGGACGAGCGGGGCCCACACCGGGGAGCTGTTTTTT	CASSGTSGAHTGELFF
.	TRBV7-9	TRBD2	TRBJ2-5	TGTGCCAGCTATGGACTAGTCGGAGAGACCCAGTACTTC	CASYGLVGETQYF
.	TRBV9	TRBD2	TRBJ2-1	TGTGCCAGCAGCGTACCAGTGGCGGGAGGGCCGGCGGAGCAGTTCTTC	CASSVPVAGGPAEQFF
.	TRBV5-4	TRBD2	TRBJ2-3	TGTGCCAGCAGCTTGGGGACTAGCGCGAGCACAGATACGCAGTATTTT	CASSLGTSASTDTQYF
.	TRBV11-2	TRBD2	TRBJ2-5	TGTGCCAGCAGCTTATGGGAAGCGGGGGGGTCAGAGACCCAGTACTTC	CASSLWEAGGSETQYF
.	TRBV7-3	.	TRBJ2-1	TGTGCCAGCAGCTTATCGGCGGGAACCAATGAGCAGTTCTTC	CASSLSAGTNEQFF
.	TRBV6-6	TRBD1	TRBJ2-5	TGTGCCAGCAGCCTTGACAGGGGGCTGTGGGAGCAGTACTTC	CASSLDRGLWEQYF
.	TRBV5-6	.	TRBJ2-3	TGTGCCAGCAGCTTTGGGGCAGGGGGCACAGATACGCAGTATTTT	CASSFGAGGTDTQYF
.	TRBV4-1	.	TRBJ2-4	TGCGCCAGCAGCCAAGGGCTAGCCAAAAACATTCAGTACTTC	CASSQGLAKNIQYF
.	TRBV4-1	.	TRBJ1-1	TGCGCCAGCAGCCCGGCCTTAGGGGTTGTGGGCACTGAAGCTTTCTTT	CASSPALGVVGTEAFF
few	TRBV6-9	.	TRBJ2-7	TGTGCCAGCAGTGAAGATGTAGCACGGGACGAGCAGTACTTC	CASSEDVARDEQYF
.	TRBV5-6	.	TRBJ2-6	TGTGCCAGCAGCTCCCGGGACACGAGATCTGGGGCCAACGTCCTGACTTTC	CASSSRDTRSGANVLTF
medium-sized	TRBV2	.	TRBJ1-2	TGTGCCAGCAGTGAGGGCAGGGGATATGGCTACACCTTC	CASSEGRGYGYTF
.	TRBV7-8	.	TRBJ2-7	TGTGCCAGCAGCTTCTCGAGTAACCACGAGCAGTACTTC	CASSFSSNHEQYF
.	TRBV11-2	.	TRBJ1-3	TGTGCCAGCAGCTTAGGCTACGGTGTCTCTGGAAACACCATATATTTT	CASSLGYGVSGNTIYF
once	TRBV27	TRBD1	TRBJ2-7	TGTGCCAGCAGTTCCATCGGACAGGGGTCGACCTACGAGCAGTACTTC	CASSSIGQGSTYEQYF
.	TRBV7-2	.	TRBJ1-2	TGTGCCAGCAGCTTAGTTACCGGGGGGTATGGCTACACCTTC	CASSLVTGGYGYTF
once	TRBV28	TRBD2	TRBJ2-7	TGTGCCAGCAGTTCCGATACTAGCGGAAGGCCCTACGAGCAGTACTTC	CASSSDTSGRPYEQYF
.	TRBV5-5	.	TRBJ1-2	TGTGCCAGCAGCTTCTGGAAGGGGGGGGATGGCTACACCTTC	CASSFWKGGDGYTF
.	TRBV7-2	.	TRBJ1-1	TGTGCCAGCAGCGAGAGGATGAACACTGAAGCTTTCTTT	CASSERMNTEAFF
.	TRBV5-5	TRBD1	TRBJ1-2	TGTGCCAGCAGCCAGGGGGTAGACTATGGCTACACCTTC	CASSQGVDYGYTF
.	TRBV6-4	.	TRBJ1-6	TGTGCCAGCAGCCATGACGGGGGAATTGCACCCCTCCACTTT	CASSHDGGIAPLHF